This T cell receptor (beta chain) originates from a study of identical twins. TCRdb re-called the 5' RACE reads through MiXCR, storing one row per CDR3 protein. The table shows nearly 250,000 distinct CDR3 sequences, with about 7% occurring only once. This CDR3 spans 17 amino acids. J was trimmed by 7 bases and V by 4 bases; bases with no gene match: 15. Looked up from germline, CDR1 is MGHRA and CDR2 is YSYEKL. Only a few counts were recorded for this clonotype. All of the donors were Caucasians in good health. These data also formed part of another study, on yellow fever vaccine responses in identical twins.

Sequenced input: memory (CD45RO+) T cells sorted from blood. The sequence was obtained from a woman aged 18-30 years in good health. The chain carries TRBV4-1 and TRBJ2-2; 7 bases are a match to TRBD2. This chain's CDR3 is CASSPSGWAREGGELFF. CDR3 nucleotide sequence: TGCGCCAGCAGCCCCTCCGGTTGGGCTAGGGAGGGCGGGGAGCTGTTTTTT.